Following are 20 T cell receptor beta chains from one sample sequenced in a study of cytomegalovirus exposure and HLA in healthy donors. The PCR used 60 Vbeta and 13 Jbeta primers. Method: immunoSEQ multiplex PCR; TCRdb's copy keeps in-frame clones and lacks some. Among 200,000 to 250,000 clones, more than 75% were seen once, and the ten largest hold 1% to 1.5%. Material for sequencing was PBMCs. The receptor set was obtained from a human donor in good health.

The chain uses TRBV25-1 and TRBJ2-1; TRBD2 matches at 9 bases. The germline V gene encodes CDR1 MGHDK and CDR2 SYGVNS. The CDR3 spans 16 residues. Trimming cost V 1 base and J 8 bases; bases outside gene matches: 9. The CDR3 DNA reads as TGTGCCAGCAGTGAATTTGGGGGTAGCGGGAGATATGAGCAGTTCTTC. Translation gives CASSEFGGSGRYEQFF.

The rearrangement joins TRBV10-3 to TRBJ2-7; 8 bases fit TRBD1. This CDR3 contains 14 residues. CDR1 and CDR2 (germline): ENHRY, SYGVKD. V trimming: 4 bases; J trimming: 0 bases; junction bases outside the gene matches: 2. The CDR3 sequence: CAISGDRSSYEQYF. The CDR3 DNA reads as TGTGCCATCAGTGGGGACAGGAGCTCCTACGAGCAGTACTTC.

The chain links TRBV25-1 to TRBJ1-4; D gene uncertain. The CDR3 consists of 13 residues. Per the germline V gene, CDR1 is MGHDK and CDR2 is SYGVNS. The V end lost 3 bases, the J end lost 8 bases, and 10 bases lay between the germline ends. CDR3 sequence (DNA): TGTGCCAGCAGTGACCGGGTATACGAAAAACTGTTTTTT. Encoded protein: CASSDRVYEKLFF.

This clone has only a few counts. The chain employs TRBV28 and TRBJ2-5; 9 nucleotides align to TRBD2. V shed 4 bases and J 5 bases; nucleotides not matched to a gene: 5. CDR1 and CDR2 from the germline V gene are MDHEN and SYDVKM. There are 14 residues in the CDR3. The CDR3 DNA sequence: TGTGCCAGCAGTTACCGGCGGGGGGGTGAGACCCAGTACTTC. Its protein product is CASSYRRGGETQYF.

The V call is TRBV28, the J call TRBJ2-3; 10 bases match TRBD1. From germline, CDR1 is MDHEN and CDR2 SYDVKM. With V trimmed by 3 bases and J by 3 bases, 3 bases remained unmatched. This CDR3 comprises 15 residues. The DNA for the CDR3 is TGTGCCAGCAGTTTGGACAGGGGGAGGACAGATACGCAGTATTTT. This translates into CASSLDRGRTDTQYF.

The chain has TRBV29-1 and TRBJ2-5, with 9 bases that match TRBD2. Germline V gene data show CDR1 as SQVTM and CDR2 as ANQGSEA. J gave up 5 bases and V 0 bases, and 7 bases lay outside the gene matches. The CDR3 consists of 15 residues. CDR3 DNA: TGCAGCGTTGAAGAGGCTAGCGGGATAGGGGAGACCCAGTACTTC. It specifies CSVEEASGIGETQYF.

The V call is TRBV7-3, the J call TRBJ1-2; 9 bases line up with TRBD1. V was pared by 5 bases and J by 1 base, with 5 bases of the junction left unmatched. The CDR3 sequence is 15 residues long. Germline lookup yields CDR1 SGHTA and CDR2 FQGTGA. Here the CDR3 reads CASSIGQGYNYGYTF. The CDR3 DNA follows: TGTGCCAGCAGCATCGGACAGGGGTATAACTATGGCTACACCTTC.

J is TRBJ1-6 and V is TRBV2; a weak D match, TRBD1 (6 bases). CDR3 length: 15 residues. V was cut by 8 bases and J by 9 bases, with 20 bases left in between. CDR1 SNHLY and CDR2 FYNNEI come from the germline V gene. The CDR3 DNA sequence: TGTGCCAGCTTGACAGGAGCCCAAAAGGGTTCACCCCTCCACTTT. Encoded protein: CASLTGAQKGSPLHF.

This clone was observed a handful of times. The genes are TRBV29-1 and TRBJ2-1; possible D gene TRBD2, 5 bases. With 4 bases removed from V and 9 bases from J, the gap between germline ends came to 10 bases. CDR1 and CDR2 from the germline V gene are SQVTM and ANQGSEA. The CDR3 is made up of 11 amino acids. The CDR3 region is CSVVWGAEQFF. In DNA, the CDR3 is TGCAGCGTTGTGTGGGGAGCTGAGCAGTTCTTC.

The chain links TRBV2 to TRBJ1-4, with 7 nucleotides matching TRBD1. With V trimmed by 5 bases and J by 8 bases, 8 bases remained unmatched. There are 14 residues in the CDR3. The germline V gene encodes CDR1 SNHLY and CDR2 FYNNEI. The DNA of the CDR3 is TGTGCCAGCAGTCTACAGGGGTGGGGGGAAAAACTGTTTTTT. The encoded protein is CASSLQGWGEKLFF. Supplemented by reference TRBV2 and TRBJ1-4, the full variable domain reads EPEVTQTPSHQVTQMGQEVILRCVPISNHLYFYWYRQILGQKVEFLVSFYNNEISEKSEIFDDQFSVERPDGSNFTLKIRSTKLEDSAMYFCASSLQGWGEKLFFGSGTQLSVL.

This clone turned up a few times. This chain links TRBV9 with TRBJ1-2; D is possibly TRBD1 (5 bases). Trimming took 3 bases from V and 10 from J, leaving 16 bases between them. CDR1 SGDLS and CDR2 YYNGEE come from the germline V gene. The CDR3 has 13 residues. The CDR3 reads CASSGMGRGPYTF. In nucleotides, the CDR3 is TGTGCCAGCAGCGGGATGGGAAGGGGTCCCTACACCTTC. The full variable domain, its missing parts supplied by reference TRBV9 and TRBJ1-2, is DSGVTQTPKHLITATGQRVTLRCSPRSGDLSVYWYQQSLDQGLQFLIQYYNGEERAKGNILERFSAQQFPDLHSELNLSSLELGDSALYFCASSGMGRGPYTFGSGTRLTVV.

This clone was seen a few times. The chain is built from TRBV2 and TRBJ2-7, with TRBD1 matching 9 bases. CDR1 is SNHLY and CDR2 is FYNNEI in the germline V gene. The J segment lost 1 base and the V segment lost 4 bases, leaving 8 bases of the junction unmatched. The CDR3 extends over 16 amino acids. The CDR3 bases are TGTGCCAGCAGTGTAGGTCCCGGACAGGGGTCCTACGAGCAGTACTTC. Translating gives CASSVGPGQGSYEQYF. Together with reference TRBV2 and TRBJ2-7, the CDR3 gives the full variable domain: EPEVTQTPSHQVTQMGQEVILRCVPISNHLYFYWYRQILGQKVEFLVSFYNNEISEKSEIFDDQFSVERPDGSNFTLKIRSTKLEDSAMYFCASSVGPGQGSYEQYFGPGTRLTVT.

The gene calls are TRBV7-8 and TRBJ1-3; 7 bases are a match to TRBD1. The CDR3 sequence is 15 residues long. The trim removed 1 base at V and 3 bases at J, leaving 3 bases unmatched. CDR1 and CDR2 from the germline V gene are SGHVS and FQNEAQ. The CDR3 coding sequence is TGTGCCAGCAGCTTAGGTAGGGGGCATGGAAACACCATATATTTT. The encoded protein is CASSLGRGHGNTIYF. The variable domain in full, with the rest retrieved from reference TRBV7-8 and TRBJ1-3, is GAGVSQSPRYKVAKRGQDVALRCDPISGHVSLFWYQQALGQGPEFLTYFQNEAQLDKSGLPSDRFFAERPEGSVSTLKIQRTQQEDSAVYLCASSLGRGHGNTIYFGEGSWLTVV.

The chain links TRBV4-2 to TRBJ2-7; no clear D gene. With 0 bases removed from V and 3 bases from J, the gap between germline ends came to 9 bases. The CDR3 has 14 residues. CDR1 and CDR2 from the germline V gene are LGHNA and YNFKEQ. In nucleotides, the CDR3 is TGTGCCAGCAGCCAAGATTTCACAGTCTACGAGCAGTACTTC. Amino acids: CASSQDFTVYEQYF.

CDR3 sequence (DNA): TGTGCCAGCAGCTCGGCGGGGGAGGGGGGGAGCCAAGAGACCCAGTACTTC. Its protein is CASSSAGEGGSQETQYF. The chain links TRBV5-4 to TRBJ2-5; tentative D call: TRBD2 (7 bases). Looked up from germline, CDR1 is SGHNT and CDR2 is YYREEE (reference sequence). The V end was cut by 3 bases, the J end by 1 base, with 19 bases between. CDR3 size: 17 residues.

The sample holds one count of this clone. This chain links TRBV27 with TRBJ2-7; 10 nucleotides agree with TRBD2. The CDR3 loop spans 16 amino acids. Trimming cost V 1 base and J 7 bases; bases outside gene matches: 10. Germline CDR1 MNHEY, CDR2 SMNVEV (reference sequence). For the CDR3, the DNA is TGTGCCAGCAGTTTATGGCTAGCGGGAGCTCTTGGAGAGCAGTACTTC. Amino acid sequence: CASSLWLAGALGEQYF.

The chain couples TRBV4-1 to TRBJ2-7, with D uncertain. This CDR3 has 14 residues. Germline CDR1 is MGHRA and CDR2 is YSYEKL. The V end lost 1 base, the J end lost 4 bases, and 11 bases lay between the germline ends. In DNA form, the CDR3 reads TGCGCCAGCAGCCAAGCCTCATCGGAGTACGAGCAGTACTTC. Translating it yields CASSQASSEYEQYF.

The chain combines TRBV27 with TRBJ2-7, with 7 nucleotides matching TRBD2. V was pared by 6 bases and J by 0 bases, with 8 bases of the junction left unmatched. The CDR3 consists of 15 residues. Germline V gives CDR1 MNHEY, CDR2 SMNVEV (reference sequence). This CDR3 is CASRTTSAGSYEQYF. CDR3 sequence (DNA): TGTGCCAGCAGGACCACTAGCGCCGGCTCCTACGAGCAGTACTTC.

The V gene is TRBV5-4, the J gene TRBJ2-7, with TRBD2 matching 11 bases. The CDR3 runs to 16 residues. V shed 4 bases, J shed 5 bases, and the junction held 11 bases outside the gene matches. Germline assignment: CDR1 SGHNT and CDR2 YYREEE (reference sequence). The chain's CDR3 is CASSGGRLAGFNEQYF. DNA for the CDR3: TGTGCCAGCAGCGGGGGACGACTAGCGGGATTCAACGAGCAGTACTTC.

This clone was observed a few times. Other DNA sequences within the sample encode an identical CDR3. This chain connects TRBV7-2 to TRBJ2-2, with D possibly being TRBD1 (6 bases). Germline V lookup: CDR1 SGHTA, CDR2 FQGNSA. The CDR3 sequence is 13 residues long. V lost 4 bases and J lost 7, with 10 bases in between. The CDR3 loop reads CASSSYRDGELFF. DNA for the CDR3: TGTGCCAGCAGCTCCTACAGGGACGGGGAGCTGTTTTTT.